This T cell receptor beta chain originates from a study of blood T cell repertoires in COVID-19. Study-wide background: The analysed material was cDNA or gDNA that came from T cells, B-cell-depleted T cells, or PBMCs.

Authors' analysis steps: By means of reference gene primer amplification, nucleated cell counts were estimated. Libraries were prepared by immunoSEQ multiplex PCR; TCRdb keeps only in-frame clonotypes and omits some of them. V and J calls plus clone size are reproduced from that table; the DNA served to infer D and trimming. The sample shows roughly 99,000 clones, approximately 79% of them seen only once. The sequence came from a woman older than 75 with active or convalescent COVID-19. The sample was peripheral blood.

The CDR3 nucleotides read TGTGCCAGCTCACCACAGGAGGCCCTCGCCAACTATGGCTACACCTTC. Protein sequence: CASSPQEALANYGYTF. This sequence joins TRBV18 and TRBJ1-2; D is uncertain. The V and J ends lost 1 base and 2 bases respectively, with 14 bases between them. The germline gives CDR1 KGHSH, CDR2 LQKENI. The CDR3 sequence is 16 residues long.